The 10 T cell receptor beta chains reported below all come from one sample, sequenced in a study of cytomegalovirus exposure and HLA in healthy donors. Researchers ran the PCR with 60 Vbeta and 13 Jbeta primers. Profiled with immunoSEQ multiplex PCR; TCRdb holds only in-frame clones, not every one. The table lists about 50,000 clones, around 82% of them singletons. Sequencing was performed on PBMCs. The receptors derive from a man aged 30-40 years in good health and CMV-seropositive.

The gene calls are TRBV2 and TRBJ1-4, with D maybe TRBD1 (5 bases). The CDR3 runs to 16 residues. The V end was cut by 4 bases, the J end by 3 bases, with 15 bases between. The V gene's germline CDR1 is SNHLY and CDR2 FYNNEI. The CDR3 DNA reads TGTGCCAGCAGTGCACCCTTGGGGCTGTCTAATGAAAAACTGTTTTTT. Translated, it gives CASSAPLGLSNEKLFF.

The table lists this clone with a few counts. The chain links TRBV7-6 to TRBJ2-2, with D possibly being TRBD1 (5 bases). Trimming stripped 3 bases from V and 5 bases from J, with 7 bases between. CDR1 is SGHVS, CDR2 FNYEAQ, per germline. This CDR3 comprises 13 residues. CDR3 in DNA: TGTGCCAGCAGCTTCGACAGTACCGGGGAGCTGTTTTTT. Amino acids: CASSFDSTGELFF.

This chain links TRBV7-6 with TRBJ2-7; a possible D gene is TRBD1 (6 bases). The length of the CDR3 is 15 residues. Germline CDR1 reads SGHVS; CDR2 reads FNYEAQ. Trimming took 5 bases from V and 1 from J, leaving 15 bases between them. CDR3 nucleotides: TGTGCCAGCAGCCCCACAGGGCTCCTTTCCTACGAGCAGTACTTC. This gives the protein CASSPTGLLSYEQYF.

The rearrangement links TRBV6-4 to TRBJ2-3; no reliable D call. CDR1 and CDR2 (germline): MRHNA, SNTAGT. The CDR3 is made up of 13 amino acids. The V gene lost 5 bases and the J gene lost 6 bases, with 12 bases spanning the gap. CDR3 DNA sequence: TGTGCCAGCAGTACCTCGGGTGGGGATACGCAGTATTTT. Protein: CASSTSGGDTQYF.

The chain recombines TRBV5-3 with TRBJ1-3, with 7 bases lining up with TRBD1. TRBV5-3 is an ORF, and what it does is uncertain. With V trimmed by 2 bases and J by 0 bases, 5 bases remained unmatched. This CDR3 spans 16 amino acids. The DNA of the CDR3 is TGTGCCAGAAGCTTTATAAGGGGGCCCTCTGGAAACACCATATATTTT. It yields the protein CARSFIRGPSGNTIYF.

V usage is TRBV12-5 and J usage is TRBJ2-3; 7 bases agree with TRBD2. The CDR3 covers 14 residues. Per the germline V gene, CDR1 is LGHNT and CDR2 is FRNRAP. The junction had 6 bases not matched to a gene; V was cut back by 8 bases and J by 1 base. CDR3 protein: CASSFSGGTDTQYF. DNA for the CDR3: TGTGCTAGTAGCTTCAGCGGGGGCACAGATACGCAGTATTTT.

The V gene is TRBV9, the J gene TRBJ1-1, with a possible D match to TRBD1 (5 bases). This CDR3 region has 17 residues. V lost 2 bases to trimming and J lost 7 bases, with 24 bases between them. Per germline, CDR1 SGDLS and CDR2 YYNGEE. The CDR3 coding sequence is TGTGCCAGCAGCGTCAGACCCCTAGGGGATTTCGGCAGTGAAGCTTTCTTT. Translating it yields CASSVRPLGDFGSEAFF.

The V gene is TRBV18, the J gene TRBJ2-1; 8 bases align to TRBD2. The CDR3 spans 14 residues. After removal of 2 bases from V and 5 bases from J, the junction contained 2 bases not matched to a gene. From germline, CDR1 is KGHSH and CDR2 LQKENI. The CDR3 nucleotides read TGTGCCAGCTCACCATCGGGGGGGGACAATGAGCAGTTCTTC. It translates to CASSPSGGDNEQFF.

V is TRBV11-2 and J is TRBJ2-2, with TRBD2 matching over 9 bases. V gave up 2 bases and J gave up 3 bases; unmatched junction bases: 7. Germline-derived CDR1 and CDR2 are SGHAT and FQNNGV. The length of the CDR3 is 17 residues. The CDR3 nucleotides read TGTGCCAGCAGCTTAATACTAAGCGGGGGGTACACCGGGGAGCTGTTTTTT. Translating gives CASSLILSGGYTGELFF.

CDR3 in amino acids: CASSLGSMNTEAFF. The DNA for the CDR3 is TGTGCCAGCAGCTTAGGCAGTATGAACACTGAAGCTTTCTTT. V gene TRBV7-3 combines with J gene TRBJ1-1; D not certain. The CDR3 is 14 amino acids. V lost 2 bases and J 0 bases, leaving 7 bases between the germline ends. Germline V CDR1 and CDR2: SGHTA, FQGTGA.